This T cell receptor beta chain stems from a study of CD8 T cells in Susac syndrome (dated by TCRdb to the late 2010s). At the level of the whole study: Among the sequenced Susac syndrome patients, about 6 had clinically active disease and roughly eight were in clinical remission. Susac syndrome patients were therapy-naive, on corticosteroids (some also receiving IVIg), or on IVIg alone at blood withdrawal. The study used repertoire sequencing to test whether antigen drove CD8+ T cell activation and differentiation in Susac syndrome.

Taken from the germline V gene, the CDR1 and CDR2 loops are MDHEN and SYDVKM. Taken from cysteine to phenylalanine, the CDR3 has 14 residues. Only the CDR3 DNA is retained, 42 bases long and in frame from the first base. Deletion took 6 bases off V and 6 bases off J, with a span of 17 bases between the germline ends. Beyond this particular receptor, the publication reports: No clonal expansion was detected in the CD4+ T cell repertoire of Susac syndrome patients. The number of individuals in the TCR sequencing and HLA analysis was recognized as being relatively small.

A note on this clonotype: Its antigen has not been determined. Base quality data are lacking; no much larger clone is found one base away.

RNA was extracted using the RNeasy kit, and roughly 0.5 to 1 microgram was reverse transcribed with random hexamers. TCR beta CDR3 regions were amplified with the immunoSEQ multiplex PCR assay covering 54 Vbeta and 13 Jbeta segments. To correct PCR amplification bias, a synthetic template baseline was used for both primer optimization and computational correction. In the original analysis: Only productive sequences were kept, with reads annotated to V, D and J genes according to IMGT and analyzed in immunoSEQ Analyzer. Clonality was computed as one minus Shannon entropy normalized by log2 of the number of productive unique sequences. For each patient and control, public and private clones were evaluated within the 100 most prevalent clones. Clones were defined as Susac-specific if absent from the healthy and MS cohorts, from around 1,000 published viral clones and from other ImmuneACCESS disease sequences. In-frame beta chains were kept once TCRdb had trimmed the public reads at Q25 with fastp and called clones with MiXCR. Records with the same CDR3 protein are collapsed into one entry carrying the most frequent genes and DNA. The V and J calls reflect TCRdb's pipeline rather than the authors' work. This sample is represented by about 140,000 distinct CDR3 sequences; 95% of them were singletons. Roughly 0.14% of the sample lies in the top ten.

Peripheral blood CD8+ and CD4+ T cells from healthy donors, Susac syndrome patients and multiple sclerosis patients were profiled using high-throughput TCR beta sequencing. The Susac syndrome patients fulfilled recently defined diagnostic criteria for definite or probable disease. Bulk CD8+ and CD4+ T cells were purified magnetically by negative isolation, whereas CD8+ TEMRA cells were enriched by FACS. Blood was collected in EDTA tubes and processed within 24 hours, with PBMCs isolated through density gradient centrifugation. PBMCs intended for TCR sequencing were cryopreserved in liquid nitrogen and were subsequently thawed in a 37 degrees C water bath. Purity of sorted or isolated CD4+, CD8+ and CD8+ TEMRA cells was at least 90%.

The source is a human donor with Susac syndrome. The specimen sequenced was CD4+ T cells from PBMCs. Rearrangement joined TRBV28 to TRBJ1-2; the D gene lacks a confident call. The encoded CDR3 is CASRSAGPGHGYTF. In nucleotides, the sequence is TGTGCCAGCAGGTCCGCGGGCCCCGGGCATGGCTACACCTTC.